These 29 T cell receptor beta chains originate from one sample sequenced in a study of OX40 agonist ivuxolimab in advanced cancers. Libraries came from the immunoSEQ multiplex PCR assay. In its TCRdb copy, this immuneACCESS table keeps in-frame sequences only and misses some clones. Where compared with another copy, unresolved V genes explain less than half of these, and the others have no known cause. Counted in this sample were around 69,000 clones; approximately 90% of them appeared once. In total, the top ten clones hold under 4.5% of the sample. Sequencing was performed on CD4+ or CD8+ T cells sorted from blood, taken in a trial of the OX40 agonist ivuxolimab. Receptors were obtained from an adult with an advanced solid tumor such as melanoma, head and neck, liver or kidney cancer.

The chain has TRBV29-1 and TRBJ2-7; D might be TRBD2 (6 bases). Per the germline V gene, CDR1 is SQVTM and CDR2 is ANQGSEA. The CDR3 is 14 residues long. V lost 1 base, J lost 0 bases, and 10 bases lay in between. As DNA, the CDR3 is TGCAGCGTTGAAGGGCGGGAAAGCTCCTACGAGCAGTACTTC. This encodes CSVEGRESSYEQYF.

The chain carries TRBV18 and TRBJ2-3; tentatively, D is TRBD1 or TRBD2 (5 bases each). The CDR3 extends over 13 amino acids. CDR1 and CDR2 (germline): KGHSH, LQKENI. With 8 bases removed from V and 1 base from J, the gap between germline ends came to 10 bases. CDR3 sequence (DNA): TGTGCCAGCGAGGGGAGCGGCACAGATACGCAGTATTTT. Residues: CASEGSGTDTQYF.

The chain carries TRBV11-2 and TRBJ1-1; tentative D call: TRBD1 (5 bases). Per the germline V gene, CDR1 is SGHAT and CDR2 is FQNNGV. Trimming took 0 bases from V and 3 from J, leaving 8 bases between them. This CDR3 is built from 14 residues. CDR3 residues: CASSLEYRHTEAFF. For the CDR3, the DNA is TGTGCCAGCAGCTTAGAATACAGGCACACTGAAGCTTTCTTT.

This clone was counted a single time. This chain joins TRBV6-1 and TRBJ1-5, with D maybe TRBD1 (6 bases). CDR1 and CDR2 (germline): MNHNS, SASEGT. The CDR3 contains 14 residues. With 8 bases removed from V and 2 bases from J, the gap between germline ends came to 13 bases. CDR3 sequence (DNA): TGTGCCAGCCGAAACAGGGAAGGCAATCAGCCCCAGCATTTT. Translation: CASRNREGNQPQHF.

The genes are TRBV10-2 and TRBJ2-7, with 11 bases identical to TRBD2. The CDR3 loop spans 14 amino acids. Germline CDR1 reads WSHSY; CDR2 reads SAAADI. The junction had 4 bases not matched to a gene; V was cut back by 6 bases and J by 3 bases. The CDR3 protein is CASRGTSGNYEQYF. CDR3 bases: TGCGCCAGCAGGGGGACTAGCGGCAACTACGAGCAGTACTTC.

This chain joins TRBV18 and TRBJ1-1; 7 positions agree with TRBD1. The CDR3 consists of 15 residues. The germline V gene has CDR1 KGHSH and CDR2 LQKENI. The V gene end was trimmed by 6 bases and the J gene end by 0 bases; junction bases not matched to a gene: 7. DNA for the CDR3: TGTGCCAGCTCCCCGGGACAGCCAGTGAACACTGAAGCTTTCTTT. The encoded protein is CASSPGQPVNTEAFF.

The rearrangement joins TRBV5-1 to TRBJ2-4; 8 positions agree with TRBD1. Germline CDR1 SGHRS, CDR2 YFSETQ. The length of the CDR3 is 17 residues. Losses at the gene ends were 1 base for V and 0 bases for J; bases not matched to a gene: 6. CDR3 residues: CASSLRTGPGAKNIQYF. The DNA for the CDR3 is TGCGCCAGCAGCTTGAGGACAGGGCCAGGAGCCAAAAACATTCAGTACTTC.

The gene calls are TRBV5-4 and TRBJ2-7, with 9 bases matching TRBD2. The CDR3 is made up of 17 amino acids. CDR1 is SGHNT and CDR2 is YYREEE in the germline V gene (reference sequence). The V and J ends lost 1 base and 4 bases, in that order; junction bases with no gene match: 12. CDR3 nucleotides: TGTGCCAGCAGCTTGAGGATAGCGGGAGCGCTGAGGTACGAGCAGTACTTC. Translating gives CASSLRIAGALRYEQYF.

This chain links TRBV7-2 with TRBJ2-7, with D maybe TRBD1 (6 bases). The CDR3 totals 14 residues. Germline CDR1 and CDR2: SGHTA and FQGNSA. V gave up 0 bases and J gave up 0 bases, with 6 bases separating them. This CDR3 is CASSLAGHSYEQYF. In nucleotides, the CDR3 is TGTGCCAGCAGCTTAGCGGGACACTCCTACGAGCAGTACTTC.

The CDR3 loop is CASSVGDGEDEQYF. In DNA form, the CDR3 reads TGTGCCAGCAGTGTGGGGGACGGAGAAGACGAGCAGTACTTC. This chain uses TRBV27 with TRBJ2-7; D possibly matches TRBD1 or TRBD2 (5 bases each). V lost 5 bases, J lost 5 bases, and 16 bases lay in between. This CDR3 region has 14 residues. CDR1 and CDR2 (germline): MNHEY, SMNVEV (reference sequence).

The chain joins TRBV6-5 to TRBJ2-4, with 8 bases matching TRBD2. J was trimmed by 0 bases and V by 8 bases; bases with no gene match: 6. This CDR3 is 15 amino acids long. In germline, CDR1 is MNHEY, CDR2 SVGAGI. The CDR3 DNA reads TGTGCCAGCTGGAGCGGGAGTTCAGCCAAAAACATTCAGTACTTC. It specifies CASWSGSSAKNIQYF.

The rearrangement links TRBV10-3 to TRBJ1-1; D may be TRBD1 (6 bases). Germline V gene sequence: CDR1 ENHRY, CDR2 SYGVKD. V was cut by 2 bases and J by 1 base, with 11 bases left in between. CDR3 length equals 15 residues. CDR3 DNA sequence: TGTGCCATCAGTGAGGGCTGGGGGGCGAACACTGAAGCTTTCTTT. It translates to CAISEGWGANTEAFF.

The CDR3 protein is CASTLWAGDTEAFF. The CDR3 DNA reads as TGTGCCAGCACCCTTTGGGCAGGGGACACTGAAGCTTTCTTT. This chain links TRBV28 with TRBJ1-1, with D tentatively TRBD1 (6 bases). V dropped 7 bases and J dropped 3 bases, with 15 bases sitting between them. CDR3 size: 14 residues. The germline gives CDR1 MDHEN, CDR2 SYDVKM.

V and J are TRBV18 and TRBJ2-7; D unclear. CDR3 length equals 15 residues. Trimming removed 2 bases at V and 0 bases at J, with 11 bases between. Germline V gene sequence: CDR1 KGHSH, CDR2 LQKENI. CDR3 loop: CASSPDGSLSYEQYF. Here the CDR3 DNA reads TGTGCCAGCTCACCAGACGGAAGCCTCTCCTACGAGCAGTACTTC.

CDR3 coding DNA: TGCGCCAGCAGCTTGGCCTCGGAGACCGGGGAGCTGTTTTTT. This codes for CASSLASETGELFF. The chain couples TRBV5-1 to TRBJ2-2; D gene unclear. Germline V lookup: CDR1 SGHRS, CDR2 YFSETQ. The CDR3 spans 14 residues. Between the trimmed V and J ends, which lost 0 bases and 5 bases, there was a span of 8 bases.

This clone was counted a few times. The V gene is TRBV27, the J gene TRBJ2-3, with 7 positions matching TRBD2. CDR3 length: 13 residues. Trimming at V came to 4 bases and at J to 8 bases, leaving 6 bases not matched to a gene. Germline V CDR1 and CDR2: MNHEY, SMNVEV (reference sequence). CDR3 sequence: CASSWEGSGTQYF. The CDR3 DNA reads TGTGCCAGCAGTTGGGAGGGGTCGGGTACGCAGTATTTT.

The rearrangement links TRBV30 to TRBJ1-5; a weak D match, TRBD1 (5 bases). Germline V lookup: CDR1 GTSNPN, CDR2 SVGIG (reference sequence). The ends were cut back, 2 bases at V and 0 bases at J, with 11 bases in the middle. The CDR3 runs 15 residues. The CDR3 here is CAWSPGPYSNQPQHF. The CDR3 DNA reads TGTGCCTGGAGTCCAGGGCCTTATAGCAATCAGCCCCAGCATTTT.

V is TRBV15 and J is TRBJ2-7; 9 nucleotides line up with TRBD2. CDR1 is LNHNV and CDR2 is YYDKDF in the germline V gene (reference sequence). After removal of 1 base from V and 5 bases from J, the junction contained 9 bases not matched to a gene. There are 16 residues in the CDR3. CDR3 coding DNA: TGTGCCACCAGCAGAGGGAATAGCGGGAGTTCGAACGAGCAGTACTTC. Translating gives CATSRGNSGSSNEQYF.

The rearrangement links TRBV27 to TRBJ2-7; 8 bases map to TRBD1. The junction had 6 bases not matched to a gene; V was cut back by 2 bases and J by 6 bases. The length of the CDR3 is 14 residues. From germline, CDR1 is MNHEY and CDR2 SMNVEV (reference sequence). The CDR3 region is CASSLDRGYSEQYF. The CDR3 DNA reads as TGTGCCAGCAGTTTAGACAGGGGCTACAGCGAGCAGTACTTC.

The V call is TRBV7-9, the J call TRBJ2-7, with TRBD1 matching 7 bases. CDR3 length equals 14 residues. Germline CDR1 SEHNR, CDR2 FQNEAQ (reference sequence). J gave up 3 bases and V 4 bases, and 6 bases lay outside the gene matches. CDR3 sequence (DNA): TGTGCCAGCAGCTCCCTGGACAGGCTCTACGAGCAGTACTTC. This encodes CASSSLDRLYEQYF.

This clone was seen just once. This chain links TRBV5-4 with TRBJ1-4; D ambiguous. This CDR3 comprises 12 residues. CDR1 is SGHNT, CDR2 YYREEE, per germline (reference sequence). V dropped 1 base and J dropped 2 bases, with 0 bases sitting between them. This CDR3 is CASSLTNEKLFF. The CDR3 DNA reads TGTGCCAGCAGCTTGACTAATGAAAAACTGTTTTTT.

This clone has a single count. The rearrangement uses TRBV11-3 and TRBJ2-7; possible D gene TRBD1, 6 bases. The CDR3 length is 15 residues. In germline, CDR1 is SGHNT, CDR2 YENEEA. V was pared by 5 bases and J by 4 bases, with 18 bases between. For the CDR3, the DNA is TGTGCCAGCAGCCCGCACAGGGTGAAGGGGTACGAGCAGTACTTC. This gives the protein CASSPHRVKGYEQYF.

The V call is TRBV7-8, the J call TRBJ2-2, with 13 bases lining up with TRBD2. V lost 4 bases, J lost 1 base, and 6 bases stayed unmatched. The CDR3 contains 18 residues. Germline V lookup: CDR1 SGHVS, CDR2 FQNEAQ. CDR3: CASSSGTSGTGNTGELFF. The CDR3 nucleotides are TGTGCCAGCAGCTCCGGGACTAGCGGGACGGGGAACACCGGGGAGCTGTTTTTT.

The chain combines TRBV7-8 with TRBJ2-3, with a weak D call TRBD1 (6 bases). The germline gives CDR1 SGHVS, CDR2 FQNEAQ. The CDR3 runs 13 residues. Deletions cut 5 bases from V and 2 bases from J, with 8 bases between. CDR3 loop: CASSRTDTDTQYF. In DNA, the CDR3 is TGTGCCAGCAGCCGGACAGACACAGATACGCAGTATTTT.

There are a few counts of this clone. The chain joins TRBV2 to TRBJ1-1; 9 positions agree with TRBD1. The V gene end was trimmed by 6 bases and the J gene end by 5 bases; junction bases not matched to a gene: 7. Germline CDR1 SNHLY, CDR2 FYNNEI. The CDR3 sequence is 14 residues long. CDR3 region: CASRSDRGWTEAFF. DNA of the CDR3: TGTGCCAGCAGGTCTGACAGGGGGTGGACTGAAGCTTTCTTT.

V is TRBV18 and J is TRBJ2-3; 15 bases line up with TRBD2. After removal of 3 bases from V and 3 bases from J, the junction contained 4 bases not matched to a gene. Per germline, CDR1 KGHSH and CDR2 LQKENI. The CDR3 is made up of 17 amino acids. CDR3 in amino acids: CASSPKGLAGGTDTQYF. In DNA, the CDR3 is TGTGCCAGCTCACCTAAGGGACTAGCGGGAGGAACAGATACGCAGTATTTT.

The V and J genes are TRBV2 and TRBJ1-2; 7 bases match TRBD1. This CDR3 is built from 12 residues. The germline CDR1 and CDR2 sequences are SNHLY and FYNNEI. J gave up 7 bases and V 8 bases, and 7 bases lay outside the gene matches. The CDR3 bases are TGTGCCAGCCGACGGACAGGAGGTGGCTACACCTTC. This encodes CASRRTGGGYTF.

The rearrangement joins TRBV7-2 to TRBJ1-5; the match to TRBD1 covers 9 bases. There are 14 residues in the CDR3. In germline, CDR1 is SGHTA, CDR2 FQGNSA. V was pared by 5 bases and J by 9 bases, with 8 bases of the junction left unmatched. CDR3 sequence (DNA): TGTGCCAGCAGCGCCTTCGGGACAGGGACGCCCCAGCATTTT. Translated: CASSAFGTGTPQHF.

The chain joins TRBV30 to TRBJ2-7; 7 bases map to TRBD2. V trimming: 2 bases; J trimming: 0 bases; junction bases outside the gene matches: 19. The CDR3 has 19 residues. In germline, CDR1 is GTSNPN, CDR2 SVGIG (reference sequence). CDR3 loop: CAWSQAGTWRLADSYEQYF. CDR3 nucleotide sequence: TGTGCCTGGAGTCAAGCCGGGACTTGGAGGCTAGCGGACTCCTACGAGCAGTACTTC.